This TCR beta chain was recovered during a study of blood T cell repertoires in COVID-19. About the research overall: Researchers got acute and convalescent COVID-19 samples from the United States, Italy and Spain. In each case, the material was cDNA or gDNA derived from T cells, B-cell-depleted T cells, or PBMCs.

Original methodology: Scientists estimated how many nucleated cells there were by amplifying reference gene primers. TCRdb keeps only in-frame clones here, not all; method: immunoSEQ multiplex PCR. D and trimming come from the DNA, and the V and J calls and clone size come from that table. The repertoire holds fewer than 350,000 clones, with about 89% as singletons. Sequencing input: peripheral blood. This clonotype originated in a middle-aged man with active or convalescent COVID-19.

The CDR3 spells CASTQGERTGELFF. CDR3 DNA sequence: TGTGCCAGCACACAGGGGGAACGCACCGGGGAGCTGTTTTTT. This chain joins TRBV5-6 and TRBJ2-2, with 8 bases lining up with TRBD1. Germline loops: CDR1 SGHDT, CDR2 YYEEEE. There are 14 residues in the CDR3. V gave up 6 bases and J gave up 4 bases; unmatched junction bases: 5.